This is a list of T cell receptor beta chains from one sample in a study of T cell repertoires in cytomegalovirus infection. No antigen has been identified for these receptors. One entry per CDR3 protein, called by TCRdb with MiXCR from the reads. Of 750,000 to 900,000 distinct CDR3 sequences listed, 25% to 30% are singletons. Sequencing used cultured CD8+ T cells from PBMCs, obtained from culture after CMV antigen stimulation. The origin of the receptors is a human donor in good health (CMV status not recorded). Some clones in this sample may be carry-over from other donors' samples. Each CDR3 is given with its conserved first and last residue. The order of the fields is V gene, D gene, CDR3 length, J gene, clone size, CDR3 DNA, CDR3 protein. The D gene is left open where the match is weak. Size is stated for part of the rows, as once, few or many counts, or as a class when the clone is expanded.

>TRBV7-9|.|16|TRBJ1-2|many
TGTGCCAGCAGCTCCCCCCCCCAGAAGTACTGGGATGGCTACACCTTC
CASSSPPQKYWDGYTF
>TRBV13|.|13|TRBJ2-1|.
TGTGCCAGCAGCTTGATAGGTTTCAATGAGCAGTTCTTC
CASSLIGFNEQFF
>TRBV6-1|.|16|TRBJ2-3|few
TGTGCCAGCAGCGACGACTTTTGGGGGCCCTCAGATACGCAGTATTTT
CASSDDFWGPSDTQYF
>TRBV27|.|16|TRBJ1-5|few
TGTGCCAGCAGTTCGTCTACAGGAGAGAGCAATCAGCCCCAGCATTTT
CASSSSTGESNQPQHF
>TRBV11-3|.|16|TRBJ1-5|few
TGTGCCAGCATCCTTAGGGGGGGTTATAGCAATCAGCCCCAGCATTTT
CASILRGGYSNQPQHF
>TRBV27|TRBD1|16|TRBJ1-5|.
TGTGCCAGCAGTTTGTCCAGGACAGGGGTGCATCAGCCCCAGCATTTT
CASSLSRTGVHQPQHF
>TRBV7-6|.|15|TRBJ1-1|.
TGTGCCAGCAGCCTCCCCGACAGGAGGAACACTGAAGCTTTCTTT
CASSLPDRRNTEAFF
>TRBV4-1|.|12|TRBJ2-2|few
TGCGCCTCCAACGGGGGAAACGGGGAGCTGTTTTTT
CASNGGNGELFF
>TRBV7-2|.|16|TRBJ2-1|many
TGTGCCAGCAGCGCCCACGGACCGTTAACCTACAATGAGCAGTTCTTC
CASSAHGPLTYNEQFF
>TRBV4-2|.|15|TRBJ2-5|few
TGTGCCAGCAGCCAAGATGGACTCTCTACTGAGACCCAGTACTTC
CASSQDGLSTETQYF
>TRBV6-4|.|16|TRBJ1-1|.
TGTGCCAGCAGTGAAGATAGGAGAATTCGGAACACTGAAGCTTTCTTT
CASSEDRRIRNTEAFF
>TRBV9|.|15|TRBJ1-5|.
TGTGCCAGCAGCGCGTCTGAGGGCCTCAATCAGCCCCAGCATTTT
CASSASEGLNQPQHF
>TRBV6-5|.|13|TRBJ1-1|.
TGTGCCAGCAGTTACCTCGGGGGCCCTGAAGCTTTCTTT
CASSYLGGPEAFF
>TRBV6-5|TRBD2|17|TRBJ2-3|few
TGTGCCAGCAGTTACTCGGGAGCGGGGGTAAGCACAGATACGCAGTATTTT
CASSYSGAGVSTDTQYF
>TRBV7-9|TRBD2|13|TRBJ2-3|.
TGTGCCAGCAGGGGTAGCGGGATGGATACGCAGTATTTT
CASRGSGMDTQYF
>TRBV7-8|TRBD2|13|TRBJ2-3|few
TGTGCCAGCATCCCGGGGGGAGCAGATACGCAGTATTTT
CASIPGGADTQYF
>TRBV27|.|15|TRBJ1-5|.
TGTGCCAGCAGCCCCGGACAGACAAACAATCAGCCCCAGCATTTT
CASSPGQTNNQPQHF
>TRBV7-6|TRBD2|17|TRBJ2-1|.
TGTGCCAGCGTCCGACTAGCGGGGGCTACAGAATACAATGAGCAGTTCTTC
CASVRLAGATEYNEQFF
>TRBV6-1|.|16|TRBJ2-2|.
TGTGCCAGCAGTTACACAACAGGGTATTTTACCGGGGAGCTGTTTTTT
CASSYTTGYFTGELFF
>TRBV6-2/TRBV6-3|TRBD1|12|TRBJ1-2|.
TGTGCCACCTACAGGGGTTCATATGGCTACACCTTC
CATYRGSYGYTF
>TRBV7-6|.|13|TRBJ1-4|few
TGTGCCAGCAGCTTATTAGTCTGGAGTACCCTGTTTTTT
CASSLLVWSTLFF
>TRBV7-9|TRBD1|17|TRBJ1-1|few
TGTGCCAGCAGCTTAGCAAGGGACAGGGGAGCGTACGCTGAAGCTTTCTTT
CASSLARDRGAYAEAFF